Each of the 18 T cell receptor beta chains below was sequenced from the same sample in a study of T-cell reconstitution after alpha-beta-depleted transplantation in children (dated by TCRdb to between 2015 and 2016). Explained via the paper, the treatment or condition label denotes: allogeneic hematopoietic cell transplantation with graft depleted of TCRalphabeta T cells and CD19 B cells. The library was built by means of PCR. The listed sequencing device is Illumina HiSeq 2500. TCR libraries were prepared with molecular barcoding, using unique molecular identifiers to normalize TCRbeta repertoire quantification. TCRdb reprocessing: public reads trimmed at Q25 with fastp, clones called with MiXCR, in-frame beta chains kept. Entries are consolidated by CDR3 protein sequence, retaining the most common genes and DNA. In this sample the table shows 300,000 to 350,000 distinct CDR3 sequences, around 25% of which occur a single time. The ten top clones hold 9.5% to 13% of the sample.

This specimen was PBMCs, mostly from graft donor cells, taken 180 days after TCRalphabeta/CD19-depleted stem cell transplant. The receptors stem from a male patient between 10 and 17 years old who had a stem cell transplant for acute lymphoblastic leukemia, so the T cells may come from the graft donor.

This clonotype was observed a few times. The chain uses TRBV5-1 and TRBJ2-1, with no clear D. The V and J ends lost 4 bases and 6 bases respectively, with 17 bases between them. The germline V gene has CDR1 SGHRS and CDR2 YFSETQ. The CDR3 is made up of 15 amino acids. This CDR3 reads CASSLDPSPRNEQFF. DNA for the CDR3: TGCGCCAGCAGCCTCGACCCGTCCCCCCGCAATGAGCAGTTCTTC.

In its sample, this clonotype was seen many times. The chain couples TRBV29-1 to TRBJ1-4; D ambiguous. V gave up 4 bases and J gave up 7 bases, with 10 bases separating them. This CDR3 is 12 amino acids long. Germline lookup yields CDR1 SQVTM and CDR2 ANQGSEA. In DNA, the CDR3 is TGCAGCGTTGGCGGTAGGGCTGAAAAACTGTTTTTT. Encoded protein: CSVGGRAEKLFF.

The rearrangement links TRBV20-1 to TRBJ2-1; D gene ambiguous. V shed 5 bases and J shed 1 base, with 15 bases lying between them. The CDR3 length is 15 residues. CDR1 is DFQATT, CDR2 SNEGSKA, per germline (reference sequence). In nucleotides, the CDR3 is TGCAGTGCTGACCACTCCTTTAGGTCCTACAATGAGCAGTTCTTC. It is translated as CSADHSFRSYNEQFF.

This clonotype was observed a few times. CDR3 sequence reads: CASSLDGGIQYF. DNA for the CDR3: TGTGCCAGCAGCTTAGACGGGGGCATTCAGTACTTC. V gene TRBV7-6 combines with J gene TRBJ2-4; a possible D gene is TRBD2 (6 bases). The CDR3 contains 12 residues. Looked up from germline, CDR1 is SGHVS and CDR2 is FNYEAQ. Between the trimmed V and J ends, which lost 1 base and 9 bases, there was a span of 7 bases.

The genes are TRBV5-6 and TRBJ2-7; 8 nucleotides align to TRBD1. The germline CDR1 and CDR2 sequences are SGHDT and YYEEEE. V lost 4 bases and J lost 0; bases outside the gene matches: 18. This CDR3 has 19 residues. The CDR3 coding sequence is TGTGCCAGCAGCGGTACCGGGACAGGCTTTTTTGAGACCTCCTACGAGCAGTACTTC. Protein sequence: CASSGTGTGFFETSYEQYF.

The chain joins TRBV5-6 to TRBJ2-3; 16 bases map to TRBD2. The length of the CDR3 is 18 residues. The germline V gene has CDR1 SGHDT and CDR2 YYEEEE. V shed 4 bases and J 1 base; nucleotides not matched to a gene: 6. The DNA for the CDR3 is TGTGCCAGCAGCCAGGGACTAGCGGGAGGGTCGGGCACAGATACGCAGTATTTT. It is translated as CASSQGLAGGSGTDTQYF.

This clonotype was seen only a few times. The chain is built from TRBV7-3 and TRBJ2-5; possibly TRBD1 or TRBD2 for D (5 bases each). The CDR3 has 15 amino acids. CDR1 SGHTA and CDR2 FQGTGA come from the germline V gene. Trimming pared 2 bases from V and 5 bases from J, leaving 15 bases between. For the CDR3, the DNA is TGTGCCAGCAGCTTACAAGGGGACCCACGCGAGACCCAGTACTTC. Translation gives CASSLQGDPRETQYF. Drawing the rest from reference TRBV7-3 and TRBJ2-5, the complete variable domain is GAGVSQTPSNKVTEKGKYVELRCDPISGHTALYWYRQSLGQGPEFLIYFQGTGAADDSGLPNDRFFAVRPEGSVSTLKIQRTERGDSAVYLCASSLQGDPRETQYFGPGTRLLVL.

A few counts support this clonotype. V is TRBV4-1 and J is TRBJ2-1, with D possibly TRBD2 on 5 matching bases. Trimming removed 0 bases at V and 5 bases at J, with 17 bases between. The CDR3 covers 17 residues. The germline V gene has CDR1 MGHRA and CDR2 YSYEKL. The CDR3 nucleotides read TGCGCCAGCAGCCAAGATTTACTGAGGGCGGTAAACAATGAGCAGTTCTTC. Translated, it gives CASSQDLLRAVNNEQFF.

In nucleotides, the CDR3 is TGCGCCAGCAGCTTGATATCGGGCGGGGGATACGAGCAGTACTTC. This codes for CASSLISGGGYEQYF. The chain carries TRBV5-1 and TRBJ2-7, with TRBD2 identical over 7 bases. The CDR3 is 15 amino acids. After removal of 1 base from V and 4 bases from J, the junction contained 8 bases not matched to a gene. In germline, CDR1 is SGHRS, CDR2 YFSETQ.

The chain joins TRBV6-1 to TRBJ2-2; 8 nucleotides line up with TRBD1. With V trimmed by 6 bases and J by 0 bases, 3 bases remained unmatched. CDR1 is MNHNS, CDR2 SASEGT, per germline. There are 15 residues in the CDR3. The CDR3 reads CASSLQGANTGELFF. The CDR3 DNA sequence: TGTGCCAGCAGCCTACAGGGGGCGAACACCGGGGAGCTGTTTTTT.

The rearrangement joins TRBV11-3 to TRBJ2-1; 13 bases align to TRBD2. The CDR3 sequence is 17 residues long. V was pared by 3 bases and J by 4 bases, with 6 bases of the junction left unmatched. CDR1 is SGHNT and CDR2 is YENEEA in the germline V gene. This CDR3 is CASSFTPGLAGYNEQFF. As DNA, the CDR3 is TGTGCCAGCAGCTTTACCCCGGGACTAGCGGGGTACAATGAGCAGTTCTTC.

The sample holds a few counts of this clonotype. This chain connects TRBV12-3 or TRBV12-4 to TRBJ2-1, with 13 bases that match TRBD2. Trimming cost V 6 bases and J 5 bases; bases outside gene matches: 10. This CDR3 has 17 residues. CDR3 amino acids: CASRDVPGLAGNNEQFF. The CDR3 bases are TGTGCCAGCAGAGACGTACCGGGACTAGCGGGGAACAATGAGCAGTTCTTC.

This clonotype has just a few counts. The CDR3 bases are TGTGCCAGCAGTTACCAAAGAGGGGATCAGCCCCAGCATTTT. It specifies CASSYQRGDQPQHF. This sequence joins TRBV6-5 and TRBJ1-5; tentative D call: TRBD1 (5 bases). The CDR3 totals 14 residues. The V end was cut by 2 bases, the J end by 5 bases, with 10 bases between. CDR1 and CDR2 from the germline V gene are MNHEY and SVGAGI.

This clonotype has just a few counts. The chain carries TRBV7-9 and TRBJ2-7; maybe TRBD1 (6 bases). Germline V lookup: CDR1 SEHNR, CDR2 FQNEAQ (reference sequence). The CDR3 length is 13 residues. V was shortened by 4 bases and J by 4 bases, with 11 bases between the two germline ends. This CDR3 is CASSSIGGYEQYF. CDR3 sequence (DNA): TGTGCCAGCAGCTCCATAGGGGGTTACGAGCAGTACTTC.

The table lists this clonotype with many counts. The V call is TRBV30, the J call TRBJ2-7; D is perhaps TRBD2 (5 bases). From germline, CDR1 is GTSNPN and CDR2 SVGIG (reference sequence). The CDR3 has 15 residues. Trimming removed 4 bases at V and 3 bases at J, with 19 bases between. The CDR3 loop is CAWTPIFDYRYEQYF. In nucleotides, the CDR3 is TGTGCCTGGACCCCAATTTTCGACTACCGCTACGAGCAGTACTTC.

This clonotype turned up a few times. The chain couples TRBV12-3 or TRBV12-4 to TRBJ2-3; D gene unclear. V was cut by 2 bases and J by 6 bases, with 12 bases left in between. The CDR3 sequence is 14 residues long. The CDR3 region is CASSLRMGSDTQYF. CDR3 nucleotides: TGTGCCAGCAGTTTAAGGATGGGTTCGGATACGCAGTATTTT.

In its sample, this clonotype was seen a few times. This sequence joins TRBV7-8 and TRBJ2-7; tentatively, D is TRBD1 (5 bases). Germline CDR1 and CDR2: SGHVS and FQNEAQ. The CDR3 extends over 14 amino acids. V was pared by 3 bases and J by 0 bases, with 9 bases between. This CDR3 is CASSFRRVSYEQYF. As DNA, the CDR3 is TGTGCCAGCAGCTTCCGCAGGGTCTCCTACGAGCAGTACTTC.

This clonotype was detected a few times. The chain has TRBV7-2 and TRBJ1-2; D uncertain. The CDR3 totals 11 residues. V was shortened by 2 bases and J by 8 bases, with 6 bases between the two germline ends. Germline lookup yields CDR1 SGHTA and CDR2 FQGNSA. The CDR3 DNA sequence: TGTGCCAGCAGCTTATCGTCCGGCTACACCTTC. Residues: CASSLSSGYTF.